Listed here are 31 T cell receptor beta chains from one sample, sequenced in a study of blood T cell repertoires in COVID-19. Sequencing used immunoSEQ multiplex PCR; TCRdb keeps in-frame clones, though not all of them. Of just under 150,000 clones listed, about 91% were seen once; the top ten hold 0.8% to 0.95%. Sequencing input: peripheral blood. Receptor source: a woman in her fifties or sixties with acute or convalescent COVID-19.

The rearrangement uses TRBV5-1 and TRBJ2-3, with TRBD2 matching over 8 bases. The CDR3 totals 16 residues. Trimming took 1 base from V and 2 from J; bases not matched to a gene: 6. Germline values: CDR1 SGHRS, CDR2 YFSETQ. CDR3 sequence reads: CASSLYQLAATDTQYF. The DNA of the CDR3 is TGCGCCAGCAGCTTGTATCAACTAGCGGCCACAGATACGCAGTATTTT.

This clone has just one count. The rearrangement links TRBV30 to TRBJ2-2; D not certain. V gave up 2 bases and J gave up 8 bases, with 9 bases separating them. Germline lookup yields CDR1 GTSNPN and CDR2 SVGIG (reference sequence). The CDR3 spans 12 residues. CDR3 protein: CAWSLNHGELFF. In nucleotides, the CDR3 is TGTGCCTGGAGTCTAAACCATGGGGAGCTGTTTTTT.

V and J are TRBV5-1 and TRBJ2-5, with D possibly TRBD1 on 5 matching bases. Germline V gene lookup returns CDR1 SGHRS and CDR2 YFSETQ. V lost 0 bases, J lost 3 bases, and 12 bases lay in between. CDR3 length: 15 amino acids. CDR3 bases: TGCGCCAGCAGCTTGGCCGCAGGGTCCGAAGAGACCCAGTACTTC. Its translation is CASSLAAGSEETQYF. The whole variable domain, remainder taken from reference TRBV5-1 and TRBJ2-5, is KAGVTQTPRYLIKTRGQQVTLSCSPISGHRSVSWYQQTPGQGLQFLFEYFSETQRNKGNFPGRFSGRQFSNSRSEMNVSTLELGDSALYLCASSLAAGSEETQYFGPGTRLLVL.

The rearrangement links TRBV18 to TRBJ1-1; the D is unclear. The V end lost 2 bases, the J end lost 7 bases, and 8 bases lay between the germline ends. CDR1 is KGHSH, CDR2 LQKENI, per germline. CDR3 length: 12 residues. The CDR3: CASSPEGIEAFF. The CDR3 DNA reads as TGTGCCAGCTCACCAGAGGGCATTGAAGCTTTCTTT.

The CDR3 DNA is TGCAGCGTTGAAGGACAGGCGACCTATGGCTACACCTTC. It codes for CSVEGQATYGYTF. The chain combines TRBV29-1 with TRBJ1-2, with D maybe TRBD1 (6 bases). Per germline, CDR1 SQVTM and CDR2 ANQGSEA. CDR3 length equals 13 residues. V lost 1 base to trimming and J lost 4 bases, with 10 bases between them. Full variable domain (rest looked up from reference TRBV29-1 and TRBJ1-2): SAVISQKPSRDICQRGTSLTIQCQVDSQVTMMFWYRQQPGQSLTLIATANQGSEATYESGFVIDKFPISRPNLTFSTLTVSNMSPEDSSIYLCSVEGQATYGYTFGSGTRLTVV.

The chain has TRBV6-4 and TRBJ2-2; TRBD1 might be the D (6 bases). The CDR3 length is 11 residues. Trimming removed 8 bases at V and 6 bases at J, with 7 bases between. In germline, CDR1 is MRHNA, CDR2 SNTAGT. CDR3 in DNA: TGTGCCAGCGGGGGCCCCGGGGAGCTGTTTTTT. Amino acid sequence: CASGGPGELFF.

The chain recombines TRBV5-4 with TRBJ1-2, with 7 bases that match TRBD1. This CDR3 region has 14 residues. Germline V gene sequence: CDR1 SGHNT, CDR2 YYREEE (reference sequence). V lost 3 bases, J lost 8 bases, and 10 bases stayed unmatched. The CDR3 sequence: CASSSGQAVQGYTF. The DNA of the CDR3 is TGTGCCAGCAGCTCAGGACAGGCCGTTCAGGGCTACACCTTC.

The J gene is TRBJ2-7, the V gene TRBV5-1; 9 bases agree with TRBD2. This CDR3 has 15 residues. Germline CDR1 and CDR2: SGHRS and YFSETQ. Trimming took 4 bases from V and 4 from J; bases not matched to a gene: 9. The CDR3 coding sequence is TGCGCCAGCAGCCCCCTAGCGGGGTCTAGTTACGAGCAGTACTTC. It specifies CASSPLAGSSYEQYF.

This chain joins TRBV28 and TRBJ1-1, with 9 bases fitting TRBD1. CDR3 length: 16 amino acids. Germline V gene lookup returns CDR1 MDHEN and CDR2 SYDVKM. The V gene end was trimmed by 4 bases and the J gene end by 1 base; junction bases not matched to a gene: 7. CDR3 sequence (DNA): TGTGCCAGCAGTTCGTCACAGGGGGCCGCGAACACTGAAGCTTTCTTT. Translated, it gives CASSSSQGAANTEAFF.

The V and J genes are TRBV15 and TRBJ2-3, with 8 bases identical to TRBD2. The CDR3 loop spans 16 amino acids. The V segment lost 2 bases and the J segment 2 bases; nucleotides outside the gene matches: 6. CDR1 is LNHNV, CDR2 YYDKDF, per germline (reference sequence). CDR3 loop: CATSRMSGGNTDTQYF. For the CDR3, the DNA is TGTGCCACCAGCAGAATGAGCGGGGGAAACACAGATACGCAGTATTTT.

This chain's CDR3 is CASSLPETVHGYTF. The DNA for the CDR3 is TGTGCCAGCAGCTTACCGGAGACAGTGCATGGCTACACCTTC. V usage is TRBV13 and J usage is TRBJ1-2, with a weak D call TRBD1 (5 bases). The V and J ends lost 2 bases and 6 bases respectively, with 13 bases between them. The CDR3 loop spans 14 amino acids. Germline V gene sequence: CDR1 PRHDT, CDR2 FYEKMQ (reference sequence).

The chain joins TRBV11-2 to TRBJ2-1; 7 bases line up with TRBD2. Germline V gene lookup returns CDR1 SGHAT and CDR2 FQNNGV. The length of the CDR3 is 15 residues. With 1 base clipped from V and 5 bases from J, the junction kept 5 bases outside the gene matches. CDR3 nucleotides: TGTGCCAGCAGCTTAGCTGGCGGGAGCGACAATGAGCAGTTCTTC. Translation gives CASSLAGGSDNEQFF.

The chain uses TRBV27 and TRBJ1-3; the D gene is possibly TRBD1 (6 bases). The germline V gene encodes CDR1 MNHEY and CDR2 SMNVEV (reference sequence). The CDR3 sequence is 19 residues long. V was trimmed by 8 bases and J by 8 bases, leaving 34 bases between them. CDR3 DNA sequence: TGTGCCAGCGCCCTTTCTGCCCTCAGGGGCCCCCAGGTAAGAGACACCATATATTTT. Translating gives CASALSALRGPQVRDTIYF.

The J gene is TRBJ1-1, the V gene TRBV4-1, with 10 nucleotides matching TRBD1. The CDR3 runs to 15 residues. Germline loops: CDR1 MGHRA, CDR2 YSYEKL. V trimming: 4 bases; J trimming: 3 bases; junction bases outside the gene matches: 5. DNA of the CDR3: TGCGCCAGCAGCCTTCCCGGGACAGGGGACACTGAAGCTTTCTTT. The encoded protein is CASSLPGTGDTEAFF.

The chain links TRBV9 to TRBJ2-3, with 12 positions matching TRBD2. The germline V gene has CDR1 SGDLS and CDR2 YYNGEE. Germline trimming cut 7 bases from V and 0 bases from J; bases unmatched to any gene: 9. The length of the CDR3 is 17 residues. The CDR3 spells CASSGLAGTTSTDTQYF. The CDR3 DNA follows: TGTGCCAGCTCCGGACTAGCGGGGACCACTAGCACAGATACGCAGTATTTT.

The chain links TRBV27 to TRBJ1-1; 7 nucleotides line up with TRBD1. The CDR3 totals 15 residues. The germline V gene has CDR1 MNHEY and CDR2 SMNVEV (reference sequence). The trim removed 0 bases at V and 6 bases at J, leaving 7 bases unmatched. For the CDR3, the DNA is TGTGCCAGCAGTTTATCGTCAGGGGGGATCTCTGAAGCTTTCTTT. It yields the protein CASSLSSGGISEAFF.

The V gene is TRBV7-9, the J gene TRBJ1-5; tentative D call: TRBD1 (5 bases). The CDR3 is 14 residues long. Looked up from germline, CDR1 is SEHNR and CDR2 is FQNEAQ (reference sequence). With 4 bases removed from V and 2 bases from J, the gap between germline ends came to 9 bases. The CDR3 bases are TGTGCCAGCAGCTCGTCGACAGGCAATCAGCCCCAGCATTTT. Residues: CASSSSTGNQPQHF.

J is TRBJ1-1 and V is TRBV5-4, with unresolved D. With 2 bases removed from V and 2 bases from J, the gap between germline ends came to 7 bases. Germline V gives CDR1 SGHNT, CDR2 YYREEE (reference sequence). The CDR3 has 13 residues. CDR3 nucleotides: TGTGCCAGCAGCTTCGAGGTAAACACTGAAGCTTTCTTT. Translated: CASSFEVNTEAFF.

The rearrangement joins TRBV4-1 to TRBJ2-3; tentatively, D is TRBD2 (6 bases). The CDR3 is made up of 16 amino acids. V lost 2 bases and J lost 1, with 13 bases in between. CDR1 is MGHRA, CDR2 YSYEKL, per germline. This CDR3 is CASSQWTGGGTDTQYF. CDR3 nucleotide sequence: TGCGCCAGCAGCCAATGGACTGGCGGGGGCACAGATACGCAGTATTTT.

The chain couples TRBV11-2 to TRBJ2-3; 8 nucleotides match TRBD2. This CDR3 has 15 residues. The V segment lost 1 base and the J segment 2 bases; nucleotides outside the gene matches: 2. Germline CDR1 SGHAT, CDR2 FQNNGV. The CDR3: CASSLGGLDTDTQYF. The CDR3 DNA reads TGTGCCAGCAGCTTAGGGGGACTAGACACAGATACGCAGTATTTT. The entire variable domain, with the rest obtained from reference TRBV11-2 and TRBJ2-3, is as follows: EAGVAQSPRYKIIEKRQSVAFWCNPISGHATLYWYQQILGQGPKLLIQFQNNGVVDDSQLPKDRFSAERLKGVDSTLKIQPAKLEDSAVYLCASSLGGLDTDTQYFGPGTRLTVL.

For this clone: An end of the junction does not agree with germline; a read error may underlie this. CDR3 bases: TGCGCCAGCAGCTTTTCGGGGTCTTCCTCCGAGCAGTACTTC. Translated: CASSFSGSSSEQYF. The rearrangement joins TRBV5-1 to TRBJ2-7; possibly TRBD2 for D (5 bases). Germline CDR1 reads SGHRS; CDR2 reads YFSETQ. The CDR3 is 14 residues long.

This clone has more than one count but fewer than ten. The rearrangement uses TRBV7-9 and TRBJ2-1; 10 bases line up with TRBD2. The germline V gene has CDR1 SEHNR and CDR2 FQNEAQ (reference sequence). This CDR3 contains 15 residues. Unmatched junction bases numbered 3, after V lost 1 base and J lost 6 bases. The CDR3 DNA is TGTGCCAGCAGCTTAGTACTAGCGGGGCGCAATGAGCAGTTCTTC. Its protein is CASSLVLAGRNEQFF. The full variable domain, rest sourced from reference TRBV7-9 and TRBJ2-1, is DTGVSQNPRHKITKRGQNVTFRCDPISEHNRLYWYRQTLGQGPEFLTYFQNEAQLEKSRLLSDRFSAERPKGSFSTLEIQRTEQGDSAMYLCASSLVLAGRNEQFFGPGTRLTVL.

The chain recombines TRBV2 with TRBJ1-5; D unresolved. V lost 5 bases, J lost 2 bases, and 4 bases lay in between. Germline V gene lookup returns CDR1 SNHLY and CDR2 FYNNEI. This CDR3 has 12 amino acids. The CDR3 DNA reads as TGTGCCAGCAGTCTTGGCAATCAGCCCCAGCATTTT. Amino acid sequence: CASSLGNQPQHF.

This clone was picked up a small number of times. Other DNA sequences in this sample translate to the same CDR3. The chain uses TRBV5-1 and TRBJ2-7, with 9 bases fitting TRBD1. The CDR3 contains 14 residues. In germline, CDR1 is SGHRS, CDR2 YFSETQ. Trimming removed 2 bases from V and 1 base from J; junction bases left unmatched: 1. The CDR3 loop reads CASSLGQGSYEQYF. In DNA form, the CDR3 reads TGCGCCAGCAGCTTAGGACAGGGGTCCTACGAGCAGTACTTC.

DNA of the CDR3: TGTGCCTTGGACAGGCTTCCTTGGGGCTACACCTTC. Amino acid sequence: CALDRLPWGYTF. V usage is TRBV30 and J usage is TRBJ1-2, with TRBD1 identical over 7 bases. There are 12 residues in the CDR3. V trimming: 7 bases; J trimming: 8 bases; junction bases outside the gene matches: 10. Germline lookup yields CDR1 GTSNPN and CDR2 SVGIG (reference sequence).

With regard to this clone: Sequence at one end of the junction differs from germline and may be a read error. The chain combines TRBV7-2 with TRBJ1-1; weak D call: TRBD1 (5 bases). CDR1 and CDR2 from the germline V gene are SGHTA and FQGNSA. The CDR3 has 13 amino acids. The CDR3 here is CASSLGRGRSVLF. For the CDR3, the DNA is TGTGCCAGCAGCTTAGGGAGGGGTCGAAGTGTTCTCTTT. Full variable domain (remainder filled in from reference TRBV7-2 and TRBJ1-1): GAGVSQSPSNKVTEKGKDVELRCDPISGHTALYWYRQSLGQGLEFLIYFQGNSAPDKSGLPSDRFSAERTGGSVSTLTIQRTQQEDSAVYLCASSLGRGRSVLFGQGTRLTVV.

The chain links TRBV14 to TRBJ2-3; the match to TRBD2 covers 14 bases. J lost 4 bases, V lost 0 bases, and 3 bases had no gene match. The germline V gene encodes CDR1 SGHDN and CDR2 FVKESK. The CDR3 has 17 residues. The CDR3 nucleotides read TGTGCCAGCAGCCAAGAAATGGGACTAGCGGGAGCAGATACGCAGTATTTT. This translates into CASSQEMGLAGADTQYF.

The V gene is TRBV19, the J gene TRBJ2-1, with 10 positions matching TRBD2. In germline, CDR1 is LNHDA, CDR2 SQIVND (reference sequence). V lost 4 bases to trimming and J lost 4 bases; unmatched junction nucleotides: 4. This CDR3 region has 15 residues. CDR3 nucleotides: TGTGCCAGTAGTACCGAAGCGGGAGGGTACAATGAGCAGTTCTTC. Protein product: CASSTEAGGYNEQFF.

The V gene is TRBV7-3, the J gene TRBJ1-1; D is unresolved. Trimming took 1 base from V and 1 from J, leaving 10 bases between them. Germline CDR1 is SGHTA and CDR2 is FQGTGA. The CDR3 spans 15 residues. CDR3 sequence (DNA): TGTGCCAGCAGCTTAATAGCCGGTCGGAACACTGAAGCTTTCTTT. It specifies CASSLIAGRNTEAFF. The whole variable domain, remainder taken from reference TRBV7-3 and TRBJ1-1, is GAGVSQTPSNKVTEKGKYVELRCDPISGHTALYWYRQSLGQGPEFLIYFQGTGAADDSGLPNDRFFAVRPEGSVSTLKIQRTERGDSAVYLCASSLIAGRNTEAFFGQGTRLTVV.

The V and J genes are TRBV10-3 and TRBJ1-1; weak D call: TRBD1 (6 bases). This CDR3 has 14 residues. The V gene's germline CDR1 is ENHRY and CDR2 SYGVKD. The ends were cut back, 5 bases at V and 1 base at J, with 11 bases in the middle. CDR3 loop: CAISPRQENTEAFF. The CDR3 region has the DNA TGTGCCATCAGTCCCCGACAGGAGAACACTGAAGCTTTCTTT.

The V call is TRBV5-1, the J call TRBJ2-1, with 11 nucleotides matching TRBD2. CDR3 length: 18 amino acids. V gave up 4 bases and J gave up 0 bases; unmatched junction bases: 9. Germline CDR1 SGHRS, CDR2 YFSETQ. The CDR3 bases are TGCGCCAGCAGCACGGGACTAGCGGAAGCCCTCTCCTACAATGAGCAGTTCTTC. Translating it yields CASSTGLAEALSYNEQFF. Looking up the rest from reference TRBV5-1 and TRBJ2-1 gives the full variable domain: KAGVTQTPRYLIKTRGQQVTLSCSPISGHRSVSWYQQTPGQGLQFLFEYFSETQRNKGNFPGRFSGRQFSNSRSEMNVSTLELGDSALYLCASSTGLAEALSYNEQFFGPGTRLTVL.